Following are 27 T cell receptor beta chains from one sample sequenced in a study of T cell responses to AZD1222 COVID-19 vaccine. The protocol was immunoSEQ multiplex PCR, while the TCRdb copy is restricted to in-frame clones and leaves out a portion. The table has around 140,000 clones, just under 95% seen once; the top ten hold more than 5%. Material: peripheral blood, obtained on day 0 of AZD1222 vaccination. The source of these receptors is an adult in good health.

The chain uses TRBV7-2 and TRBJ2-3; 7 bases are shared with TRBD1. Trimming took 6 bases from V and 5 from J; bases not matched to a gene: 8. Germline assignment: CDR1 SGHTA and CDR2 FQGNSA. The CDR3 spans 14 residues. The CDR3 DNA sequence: TGTGCCAGCAGTCGACAGGGAGTCAGAGATACGCAGTATTTT. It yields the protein CASSRQGVRDTQYF.

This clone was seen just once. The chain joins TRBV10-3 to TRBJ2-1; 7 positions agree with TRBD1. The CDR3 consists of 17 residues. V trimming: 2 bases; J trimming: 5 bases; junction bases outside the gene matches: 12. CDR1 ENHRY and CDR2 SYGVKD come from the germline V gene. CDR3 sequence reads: CAISEPAGTGTDNEQFF. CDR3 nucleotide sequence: TGTGCCATCAGTGAGCCGGCCGGCACTGGGACAGACAATGAGCAGTTCTTC.

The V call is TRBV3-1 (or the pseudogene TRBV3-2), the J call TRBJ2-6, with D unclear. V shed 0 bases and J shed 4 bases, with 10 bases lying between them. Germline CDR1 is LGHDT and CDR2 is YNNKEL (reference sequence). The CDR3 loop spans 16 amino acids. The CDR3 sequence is CASSQEDKPGANVLTF. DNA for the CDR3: TGTGCCAGCAGCCAAGAAGACAAACCGGGGGCCAACGTCCTGACTTTC.

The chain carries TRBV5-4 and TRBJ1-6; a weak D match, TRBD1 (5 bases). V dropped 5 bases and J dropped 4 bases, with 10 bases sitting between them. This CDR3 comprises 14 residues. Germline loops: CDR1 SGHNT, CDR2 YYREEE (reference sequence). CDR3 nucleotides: TGTGCCAGCAGTTCAGGGTTTTATAATTCACCCCTCCACTTT. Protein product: CASSSGFYNSPLHF.

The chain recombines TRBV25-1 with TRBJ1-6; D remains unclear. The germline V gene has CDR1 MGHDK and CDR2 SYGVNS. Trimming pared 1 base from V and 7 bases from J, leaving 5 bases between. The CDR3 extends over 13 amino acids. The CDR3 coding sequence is TGTGCCAGCAGTGAATCCGGGAATTCACCCCTCCACTTT. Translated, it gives CASSESGNSPLHF.

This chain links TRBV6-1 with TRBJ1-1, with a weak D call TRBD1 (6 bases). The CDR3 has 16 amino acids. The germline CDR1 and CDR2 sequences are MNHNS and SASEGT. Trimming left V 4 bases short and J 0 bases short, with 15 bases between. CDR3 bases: TGTGCCAGCAGTGGGCACTGGACAGAGATGAACACTGAAGCTTTCTTT. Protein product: CASSGHWTEMNTEAFF.

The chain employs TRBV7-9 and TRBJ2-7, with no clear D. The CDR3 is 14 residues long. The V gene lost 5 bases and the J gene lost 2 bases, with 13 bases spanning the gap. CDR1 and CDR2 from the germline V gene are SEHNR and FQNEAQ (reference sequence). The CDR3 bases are TGTGCCAGCAGCCCCAATAGAGATCCCTACGAGCAGTACTTC. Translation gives CASSPNRDPYEQYF.

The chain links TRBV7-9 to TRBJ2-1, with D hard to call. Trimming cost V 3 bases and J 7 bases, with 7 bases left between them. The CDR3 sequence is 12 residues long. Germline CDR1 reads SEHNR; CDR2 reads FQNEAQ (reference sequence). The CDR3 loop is CASSFGVNEQFF. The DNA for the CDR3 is TGTGCCAGCAGCTTCGGCGTAAATGAGCAGTTCTTC.

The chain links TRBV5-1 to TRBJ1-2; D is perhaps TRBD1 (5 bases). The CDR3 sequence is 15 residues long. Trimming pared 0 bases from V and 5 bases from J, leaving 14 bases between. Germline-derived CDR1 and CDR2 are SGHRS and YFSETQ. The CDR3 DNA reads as TGCGCCAGCAGCTTGGGGTCGGCAGGGTCTTATGGCTACACCTTC. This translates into CASSLGSAGSYGYTF.

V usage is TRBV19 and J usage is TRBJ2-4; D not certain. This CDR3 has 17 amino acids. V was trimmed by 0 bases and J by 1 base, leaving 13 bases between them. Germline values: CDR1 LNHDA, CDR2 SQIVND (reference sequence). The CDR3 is CASSIEPNSPAKNIQYF. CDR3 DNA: TGTGCCAGTAGTATAGAACCCAATTCTCCGGCCAAAAACATTCAGTACTTC.

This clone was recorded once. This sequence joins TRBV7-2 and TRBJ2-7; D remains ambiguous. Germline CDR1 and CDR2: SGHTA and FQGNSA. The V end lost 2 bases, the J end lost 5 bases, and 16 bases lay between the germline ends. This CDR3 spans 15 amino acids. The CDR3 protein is CASSLMATGAHEQYF. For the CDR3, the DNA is TGTGCCAGCAGCTTAATGGCGACCGGTGCTCACGAGCAGTACTTC. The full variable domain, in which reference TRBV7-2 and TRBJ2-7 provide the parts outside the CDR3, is GAGVSQSPSNKVTEKGKDVELRCDPISGHTALYWYRQSLGQGLEFLIYFQGNSAPDKSGLPSDRFSAERTGGSVSTLTIQRTQQEDSAVYLCASSLMATGAHEQYFGPGTRLTVT.

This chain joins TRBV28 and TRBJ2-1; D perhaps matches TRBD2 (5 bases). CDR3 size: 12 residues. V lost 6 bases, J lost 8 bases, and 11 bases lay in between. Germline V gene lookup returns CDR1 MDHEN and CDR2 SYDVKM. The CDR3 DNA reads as TGTGCCAGCAGCCAAACTAGAGATGAGCAGTTCTTC. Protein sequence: CASSQTRDEQFF.

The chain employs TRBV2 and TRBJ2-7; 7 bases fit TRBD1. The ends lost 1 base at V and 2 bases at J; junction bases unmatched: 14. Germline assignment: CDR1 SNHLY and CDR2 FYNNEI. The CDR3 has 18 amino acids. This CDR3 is CASSEDHQTRGHTYEQYF. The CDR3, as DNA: TGTGCCAGCAGTGAAGACCACCAGACGAGGGGGCACACCTACGAGCAGTACTTC.

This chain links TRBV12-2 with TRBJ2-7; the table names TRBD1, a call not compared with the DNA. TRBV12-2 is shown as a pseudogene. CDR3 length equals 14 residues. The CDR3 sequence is CASRLQGAGYEQYF. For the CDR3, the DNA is TGTGCAAGTCGCCTACAGGGGGCGGGATACGAGCAGTACTTC.

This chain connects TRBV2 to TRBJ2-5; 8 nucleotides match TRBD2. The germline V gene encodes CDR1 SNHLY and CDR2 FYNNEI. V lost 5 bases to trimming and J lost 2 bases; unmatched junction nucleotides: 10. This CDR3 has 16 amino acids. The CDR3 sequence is CASSPPQAGDQETQYF. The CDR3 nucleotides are TGTGCCAGCAGTCCTCCCCAAGCGGGGGATCAAGAGACCCAGTACTTC.

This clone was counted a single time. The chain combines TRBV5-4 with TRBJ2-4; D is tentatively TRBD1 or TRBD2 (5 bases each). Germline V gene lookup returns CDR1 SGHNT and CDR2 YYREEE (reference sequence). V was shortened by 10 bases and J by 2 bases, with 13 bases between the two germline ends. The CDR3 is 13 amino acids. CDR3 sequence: CAAGAASKNIQYF. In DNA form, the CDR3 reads TGTGCCGCCGGGGCGGCCTCCAAAAACATTCAGTACTTC.

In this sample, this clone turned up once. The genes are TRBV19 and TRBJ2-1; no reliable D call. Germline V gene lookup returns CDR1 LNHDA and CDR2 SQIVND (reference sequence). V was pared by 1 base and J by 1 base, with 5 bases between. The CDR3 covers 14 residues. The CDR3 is CASSIALSYNEQFF. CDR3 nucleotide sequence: TGTGCCAGTAGTATAGCGTTGTCCTACAATGAGCAGTTCTTC.

The CDR3 DNA sequence: TGTGCCAGCAGCTTGGCGGGGACAGGGAGAAACTATGGCTACACCTTC. It is translated as CASSLAGTGRNYGYTF. The V call is TRBV5-4, the J call TRBJ1-2; TRBD1 agrees at 9 bases. There are 16 residues in the CDR3. Germline V gene sequence: CDR1 SGHNT, CDR2 YYREEE (reference sequence). Losses at the gene ends were 0 bases for V and 2 bases for J; bases not matched to a gene: 5.

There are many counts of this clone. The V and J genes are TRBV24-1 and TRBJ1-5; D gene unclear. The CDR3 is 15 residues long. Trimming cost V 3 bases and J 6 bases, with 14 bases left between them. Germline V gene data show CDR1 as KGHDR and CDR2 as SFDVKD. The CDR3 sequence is CATSDMRELGQPQHF. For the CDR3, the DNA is TGTGCCACCAGTGATATGAGGGAGCTTGGTCAGCCCCAGCATTTT.

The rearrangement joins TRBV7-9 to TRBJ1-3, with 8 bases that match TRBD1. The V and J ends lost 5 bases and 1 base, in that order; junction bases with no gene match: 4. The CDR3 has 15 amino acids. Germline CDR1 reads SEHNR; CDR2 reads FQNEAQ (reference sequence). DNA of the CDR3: TGTGCCAGCAGCACCTGGACAGGGTCTGGAAACACCATATATTTT. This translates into CASSTWTGSGNTIYF.

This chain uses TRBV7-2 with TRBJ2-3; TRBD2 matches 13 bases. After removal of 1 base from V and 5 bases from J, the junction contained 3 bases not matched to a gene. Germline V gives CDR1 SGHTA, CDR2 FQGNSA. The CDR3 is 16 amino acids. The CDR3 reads CASSLVGLAGRDTQYF. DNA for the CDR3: TGTGCCAGCAGCTTAGTGGGACTAGCGGGACGAGATACGCAGTATTTT.

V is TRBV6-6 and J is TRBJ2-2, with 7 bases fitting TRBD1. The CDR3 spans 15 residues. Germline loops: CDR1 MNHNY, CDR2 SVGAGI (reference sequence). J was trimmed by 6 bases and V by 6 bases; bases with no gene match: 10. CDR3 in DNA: TGTGCCAGCAGCGATAATACAGGGGTAGCCGGGGAGCTGTTTTTT. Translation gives CASSDNTGVAGELFF.

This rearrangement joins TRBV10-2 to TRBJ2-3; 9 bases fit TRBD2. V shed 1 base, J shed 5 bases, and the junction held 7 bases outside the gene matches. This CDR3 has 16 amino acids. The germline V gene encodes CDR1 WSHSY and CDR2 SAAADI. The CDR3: CASSELGGGAGDTQYF. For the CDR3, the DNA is TGCGCCAGCAGTGAGTTAGGCGGGGGGGCCGGAGATACGCAGTATTTT.

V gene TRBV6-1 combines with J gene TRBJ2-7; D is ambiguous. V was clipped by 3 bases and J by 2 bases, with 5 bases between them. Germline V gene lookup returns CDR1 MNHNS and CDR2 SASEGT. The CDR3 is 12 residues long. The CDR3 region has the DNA TGTGCCAGCAGTGACAGGACCTACGAGCAGTACTTC. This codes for CASSDRTYEQYF.

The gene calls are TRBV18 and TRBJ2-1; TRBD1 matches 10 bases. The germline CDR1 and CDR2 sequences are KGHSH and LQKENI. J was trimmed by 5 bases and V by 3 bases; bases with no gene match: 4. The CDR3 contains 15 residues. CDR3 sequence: CASSPGTGVDNEQFF. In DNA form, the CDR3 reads TGTGCCAGCTCACCGGGGACAGGGGTAGACAATGAGCAGTTCTTC.

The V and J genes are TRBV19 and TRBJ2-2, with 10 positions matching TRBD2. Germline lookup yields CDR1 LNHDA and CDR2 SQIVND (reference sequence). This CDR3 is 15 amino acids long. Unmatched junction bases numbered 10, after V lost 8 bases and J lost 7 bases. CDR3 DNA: TGTGCCAGTGCCTACGGACTAGCGGCCTACGGGGAGCTGTTTTTT. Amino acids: CASAYGLAAYGELFF.

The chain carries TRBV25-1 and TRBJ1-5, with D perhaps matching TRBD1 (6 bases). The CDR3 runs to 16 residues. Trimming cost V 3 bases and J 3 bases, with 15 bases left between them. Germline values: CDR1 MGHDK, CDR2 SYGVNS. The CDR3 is CASSDGGRGINQPQHF. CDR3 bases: TGTGCCAGCAGTGATGGGGGGCGAGGTATCAATCAGCCCCAGCATTTT.